These 13 T cell receptor beta chains originate from one sample sequenced in a study of shared clonotypes between healthy human individuals (dated by TCRdb to the early 2020s). Preparation of the library involved the immunoSEQ multiplex PCR assay. The immuneACCESS repertoire file appears here via TCRdb, limited to in-frame rearrangements. These files lack a portion of the clones; in checked studies, under half of the deficit traces to unresolved V genes, and the cause of the others is not known. For this sample there are about 590,000 clones; 95% appear just once. The ten largest account for 0.09% to 0.13% of the sample. CD8 naive samples were CD45RO-negative cells positively selected for CCR7, giving a CD45RA+CCR7+ population that excluded TemRA cells. The sequencing input was naive CD8+ T cells sorted from blood. Taken with the paper, the label for cell subset or site translates to: CD45RA+CCR7+. These receptors were obtained from a woman in her 30s in good health.

The chain carries TRBV9 and TRBJ2-7, with 13 bases that match TRBD2. V shed 3 bases and J 4 bases; nucleotides not matched to a gene: 10. Germline CDR1 SGDLS, CDR2 YYNGEE. The CDR3 consists of 17 residues. CDR3 DNA sequence: TGTGCCAGCAGCGCGAGGACCCGGACTAGCGGGAGTTACGAGCAGTACTTC. This codes for CASSARTRTSGSYEQYF. The full variable domain, its missing parts supplied by reference TRBV9 and TRBJ2-7, is DSGVTQTPKHLITATGQRVTLRCSPRSGDLSVYWYQQSLDQGLQFLIQYYNGEERAKGNILERFSAQQFPDLHSELNLSSLELGDSALYFCASSARTRTSGSYEQYFGPGTRLTVT.

This chain connects TRBV5-1 to TRBJ1-2; 8 positions agree with TRBD1. CDR1 is SGHRS and CDR2 is YFSETQ in the germline V gene. This CDR3 is 20 amino acids long. Trimming removed 4 bases from V and 5 bases from J; junction bases left unmatched: 25. The CDR3 sequence: CASSADDSMTKDRAMYGYTF. The CDR3 region has the DNA TGCGCCAGCAGCGCGGACGACTCAATGACTAAGGACAGGGCAATGTATGGCTACACCTTC.

The rearrangement links TRBV12-5 to TRBJ2-2; D not certain. In germline, CDR1 is LGHNT, CDR2 FRNRAP. The V end was cut by 0 bases, the J end by 8 bases, with 7 bases between. This CDR3 comprises 13 residues. CDR3 protein: CASGLVGSGELFF. The CDR3 DNA reads TGTGCTAGTGGTTTGGTAGGCTCGGGGGAGCTGTTTTTT.

The rearrangement joins TRBV7-9 to TRBJ2-1, with TRBD2 identical over 11 bases. The germline gives CDR1 SEHNR, CDR2 FQNEAQ (reference sequence). With V trimmed by 3 bases and J by 8 bases, 6 bases remained unmatched. The length of the CDR3 is 15 residues. The CDR3 region is CASSLGLAEEDEQFF. CDR3 nucleotide sequence: TGTGCCAGCAGCTTGGGACTAGCGGAAGAGGATGAGCAGTTCTTC.

The V and J genes are TRBV19 and TRBJ2-3, with a weak D call TRBD1 (5 bases). Trimming left V 0 bases short and J 1 base short, with 11 bases between. There are 16 residues in the CDR3. Germline V lookup: CDR1 LNHDA, CDR2 SQIVND (reference sequence). For the CDR3, the DNA is TGTGCCAGTAGTATAGATCTCAGGGCACGCACAGATACGCAGTATTTT. Protein sequence: CASSIDLRARTDTQYF.

J is TRBJ2-7 and V is TRBV14, with 9 bases aligning to TRBD1. The germline CDR1 and CDR2 sequences are SGHDN and FVKESK. Trimming took 3 bases from V and 4 from J; bases not matched to a gene: 4. The CDR3 loop spans 14 amino acids. The CDR3 nucleotides are TGTGCCAGCAGCCATGGACAGGGGCTGTACGAGCAGTACTTC. Its translation is CASSHGQGLYEQYF.

The gene calls are TRBV7-9 and TRBJ1-4; D gene uncertain. The CDR3 loop spans 13 amino acids. Trimming removed 5 bases from V and 3 bases from J, with 7 bases in between. CDR1 is SEHNR, CDR2 FQNEAQ, per germline (reference sequence). CDR3 in amino acids: CASSTSPNEKLFF. CDR3 DNA sequence: TGTGCCAGCAGCACTAGTCCTAATGAAAAACTGTTTTTT.

This clone has a single count. The rearrangement links TRBV6-4 to TRBJ2-2, with no clear D. Deletions cut 2 bases from V and 1 base from J, with 5 bases between. The CDR3 is made up of 14 amino acids. The germline gives CDR1 MRHNA, CDR2 SNTAGT. In DNA, the CDR3 is TGTGCCAGCAGTGACGCAGGGAACACCGGGGAGCTGTTTTTT. Its translation: CASSDAGNTGELFF.

The CDR3 region is CASSQGSHYGYTF. The CDR3 nucleotides are TGCGCCAGCAGCCAAGGATCCCACTATGGCTACACCTTC. The chain recombines TRBV4-1 with TRBJ1-2; D remains ambiguous. Germline V gives CDR1 MGHRA, CDR2 YSYEKL. The CDR3 contains 13 residues. V was cut by 1 base and J by 3 bases, with 6 bases left in between.

V is TRBV7-9 and J is TRBJ2-7; the match to TRBD2 covers 7 bases. Germline V CDR1 and CDR2: SEHNR, FQNEAQ (reference sequence). V shed 4 bases and J 0 bases; nucleotides not matched to a gene: 9. This CDR3 has 16 amino acids. The CDR3 sequence is CASSSPSGMSSYEQYF. The CDR3 DNA is TGTGCCAGCAGCTCCCCCAGCGGGATGAGCTCCTACGAGCAGTACTTC. The full variable domain, its missing parts supplied by reference TRBV7-9 and TRBJ2-7, is DTGVSQNPRHKITKRGQNVTFRCDPISEHNRLYWYRQTLGQGPEFLTYFQNEAQLEKSRLLSDRFSAERPKGSFSTLEIQRTEQGDSAMYLCASSSPSGMSSYEQYFGPGTRLTVT.

V and J are TRBV29-1 and TRBJ2-7, with a weak D call TRBD1 (6 bases). CDR3 length equals 12 residues. CDR1 is SQVTM, CDR2 ANQGSEA, per germline. Trimming removed 6 bases from V and 3 bases from J, with 12 bases in between. The CDR3 nucleotides read TGCAGCGTCGAGGGACATAACTACGAGCAGTACTTC. This translates into CSVEGHNYEQYF.

The V gene is TRBV28, the J gene TRBJ2-2, with D uncertain. V lost 6 bases, J lost 6 bases, and 14 bases lay in between. This CDR3 is built from 14 residues. The germline V gene has CDR1 MDHEN and CDR2 SYDVKM. The CDR3 is CASRLRGTAGELFF. The CDR3, as DNA: TGTGCCAGCAGGCTACGAGGTACCGCCGGGGAGCTGTTTTTT. Using reference TRBV28 and TRBJ2-2 for the parts outside the CDR3, the full variable domain is DVKVTQSSRYLVKRTGEKVFLECVQDMDHENMFWYRQDPGLGLRLIYFSYDVKMKEKGDIPEGYSVSREKKERFSLILESASTNQTSMYLCASRLRGTAGELFFGEGSRLTVL.

In the case of this clone: The same CDR3 also results from other DNA sequences found in this sample. The genes are TRBV2 and TRBJ2-2, with 11 nucleotides matching TRBD2. V trimming: 6 bases; J trimming: 4 bases; junction bases outside the gene matches: 4. The CDR3 extends over 15 amino acids. Germline V lookup: CDR1 SNHLY, CDR2 FYNNEI. The CDR3 is CASRVAGGGTGELFF. In DNA, the CDR3 is TGTGCCAGCAGGGTAGCGGGAGGGGGCACCGGGGAGCTGTTTTTT.